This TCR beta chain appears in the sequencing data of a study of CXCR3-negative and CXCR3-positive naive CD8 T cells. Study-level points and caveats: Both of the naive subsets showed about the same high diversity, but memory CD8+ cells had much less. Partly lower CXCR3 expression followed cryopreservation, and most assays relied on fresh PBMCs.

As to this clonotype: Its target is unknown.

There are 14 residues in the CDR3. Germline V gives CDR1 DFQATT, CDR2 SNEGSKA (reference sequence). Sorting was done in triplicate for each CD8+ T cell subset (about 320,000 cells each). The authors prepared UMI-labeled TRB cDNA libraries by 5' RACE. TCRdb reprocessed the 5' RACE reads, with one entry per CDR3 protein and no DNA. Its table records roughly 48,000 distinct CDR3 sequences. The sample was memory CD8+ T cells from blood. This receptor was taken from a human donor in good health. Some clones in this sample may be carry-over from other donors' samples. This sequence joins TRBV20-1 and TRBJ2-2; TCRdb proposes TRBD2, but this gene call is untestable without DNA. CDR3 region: CSAREGREAGELFF.